This T cell receptor beta chain was captured by sequencing in a study of blood T cell repertoires in COVID-19. The CDR3 loop spans 16 amino acids. V lost 2 bases, J lost 6 bases, and 11 bases stayed unmatched. CDR1 and CDR2 from the germline V gene are GTSNPN and SVGIG (reference sequence). Produced via immunoSEQ multiplex PCR; TCRdb's table is partial and in-frame only. The repertoire holds about 110,000 clones, with nearly 80% as singletons. The V call is TRBV30, the J call TRBJ2-3; the match to TRBD1 covers 10 bases. The sequence was collected from a woman older than 75 with active or convalescent COVID-19. Sequencing was carried out using peripheral blood. The CDR3 spells CAWSSRDRGQGDTQYF. As DNA, the CDR3 is TGTGCCTGGAGTTCCCGGGACAGGGGCCAAGGGGATACGCAGTATTTT.